This is a list of T cell receptor beta chains from one sample in a study of identical twins. TCRdb called the 5' RACE reads again in MiXCR, with one record for every CDR3 protein. Of 450,000 to 600,000 distinct CDR3 sequences listed, around 20% are singletons. This sample also belongs to another study, concerning yellow fever vaccine responses in identical twins.

The sample was CD4+ T cells sorted from blood. Receptors originate from a woman under 30 in good health. Each CDR3 is given with its conserved first and last residue.

j_gene: TRBJ2-5
len: 13
v_gene: TRBV20-1
CDR3aa: CSTTGGPGETQYF

j_gene: TRBJ2-2
len: 14
v_gene: TRBV12-3/TRBV12-4
CDR3aa: CASRWNRGTGELFF

j_gene: TRBJ1-1
len: 15
v_gene: TRBV7-3
CDR3aa: CASSSGGQKNTEAFF

j_gene: TRBJ2-3
len: 16
v_gene: TRBV20-1
CDR3aa: CSAARRTTPSTDTQYF

j_gene: TRBJ2-7
len: 14
v_gene: TRBV12-3/TRBV12-4
CDR3aa: CASSGTASSYEQYF

j_gene: TRBJ2-6
len: 16
v_gene: TRBV27
CDR3aa: CASSWGRSSGANVLTF

j_gene: TRBJ2-1
len: 14
v_gene: TRBV20-1
CDR3aa: CSGLAGHGNNEQFF

j_gene: TRBJ1-1
len: 13
v_gene: TRBV3-1
CDR3aa: CASSQEWLTEAFF

j_gene: TRBJ2-3
len: 12
v_gene: TRBV28
CDR3aa: CASGAGAKQEYF

j_gene: TRBJ1-1
len: 13
v_gene: TRBV5-1
CDR3aa: CASTRSEFGASFF

j_gene: TRBJ1-2
len: 16
v_gene: TRBV7-9
CDR3aa: CASSLGGTGGNYGYTF

j_gene: TRBJ1-5
len: 15
v_gene: TRBV6-1
CDR3aa: CASSALGVGNQPQHF

j_gene: TRBJ2-1
len: 15
v_gene: TRBV11-2
CDR3aa: CASSLMWEGQHEQFF

j_gene: TRBJ2-1
len: 13
v_gene: TRBV12-3/TRBV12-4
CDR3aa: CATGDRGFLEQFF

j_gene: TRBJ2-3
len: 17
v_gene: TRBV20-1
CDR3aa: CSASRGPSGSSTDTQYF

j_gene: TRBJ2-1
len: 17
v_gene: TRBV23-1
CDR3aa: CASRIPPVQASYNEQFF

j_gene: TRBJ1-5
len: 15
v_gene: TRBV3-1
CDR3aa: CASSPAGQANQPQHF

j_gene: TRBJ2-5
len: 17
v_gene: TRBV24-1
CDR3aa: CATSDLPGTSGQETQYF

j_gene: TRBJ2-2
len: 15
v_gene: TRBV14
CDR3aa: CASSQVYSNTGELFF

j_gene: TRBJ2-7
len: 15
v_gene: TRBV28
CDR3aa: CASSGPEPFRYEQYF

j_gene: TRBJ2-1
len: 20
v_gene: TRBV10-3
CDR3aa: CAIMPPGTSGPRGAYNEQFF

j_gene: TRBJ2-7
len: 11
v_gene: TRBV18
CDR3aa: CASSYPYEQYF

j_gene: TRBJ2-1
len: 15
v_gene: TRBV10-3
CDR3aa: CAIRAGQGDINEQFF

j_gene: TRBJ2-3
len: 14
v_gene: TRBV7-9
CDR3aa: CASSIQGLRDTQYF

j_gene: TRBJ2-2
len: 16
v_gene: TRBV24-1
CDR3aa: CATQTSASTNTGELFF

j_gene: TRBJ2-1
len: 14
v_gene: TRBV9
CDR3aa: CASSVGGHGNEQFF

j_gene: TRBJ2-3
len: 14
v_gene: TRBV6-5
CDR3aa: CASSWRGGTDTQYF

j_gene: TRBJ2-5
len: 13
v_gene: TRBV10-3
CDR3aa: CAAQTGRQETQYF

j_gene: TRBJ2-4
len: 16
v_gene: TRBV20-1
CDR3aa: CSARMGGGLAKNIQYF

j_gene: TRBJ2-3
len: 15
v_gene: TRBV20-1
CDR3aa: CSAPIGGRGTDTQYF